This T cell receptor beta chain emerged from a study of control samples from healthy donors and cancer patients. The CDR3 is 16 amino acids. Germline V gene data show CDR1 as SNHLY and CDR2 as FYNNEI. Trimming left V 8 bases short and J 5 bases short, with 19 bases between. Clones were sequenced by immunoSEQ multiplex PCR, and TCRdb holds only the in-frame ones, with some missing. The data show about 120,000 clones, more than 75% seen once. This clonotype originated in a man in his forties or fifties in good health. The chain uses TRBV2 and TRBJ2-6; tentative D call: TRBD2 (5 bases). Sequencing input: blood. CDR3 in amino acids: CASGLPGDPRANVLTF. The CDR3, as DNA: TGTGCCAGCGGGTTGCCCGGGGATCCAAGGGCCAACGTCCTGACTTTC.